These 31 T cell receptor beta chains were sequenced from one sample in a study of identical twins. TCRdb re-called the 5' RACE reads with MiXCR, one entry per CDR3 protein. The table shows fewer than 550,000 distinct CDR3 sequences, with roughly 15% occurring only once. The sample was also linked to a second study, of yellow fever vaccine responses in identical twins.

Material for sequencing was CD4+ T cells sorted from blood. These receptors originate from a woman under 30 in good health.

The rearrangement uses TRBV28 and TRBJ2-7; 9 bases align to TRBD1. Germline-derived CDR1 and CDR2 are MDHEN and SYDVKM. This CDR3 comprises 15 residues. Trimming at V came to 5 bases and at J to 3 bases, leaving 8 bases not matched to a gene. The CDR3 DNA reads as TGTGCCAGCAGTGAGGGACAGGGCCCCCTCTACGAGCAGTACGTC. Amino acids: CASSEGQGPLYEQYV.

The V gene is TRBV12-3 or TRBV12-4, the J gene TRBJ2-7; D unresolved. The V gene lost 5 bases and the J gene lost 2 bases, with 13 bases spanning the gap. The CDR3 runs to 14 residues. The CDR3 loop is CASSPKFAPYEQYF. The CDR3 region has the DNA TGTGCCAGCAGTCCCAAATTTGCTCCCTACGAGCAGTACTTC.

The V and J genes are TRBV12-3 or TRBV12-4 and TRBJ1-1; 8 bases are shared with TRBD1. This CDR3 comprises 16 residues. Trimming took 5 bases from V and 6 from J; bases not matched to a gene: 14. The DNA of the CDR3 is TGTGCCAGCAGTCCCCACGGACAGGGTTCAGGGTCTGAAGCTTTCTTT. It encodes CASSPHGQGSGSEAFF.

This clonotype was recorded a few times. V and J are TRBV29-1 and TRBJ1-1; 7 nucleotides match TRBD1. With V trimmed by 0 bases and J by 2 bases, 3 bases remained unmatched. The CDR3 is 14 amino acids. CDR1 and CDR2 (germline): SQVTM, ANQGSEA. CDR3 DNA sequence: TGCAGCGTTGAAGAACGGACAGGCAACACTGAAGCTTTCTTT. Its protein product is CSVEERTGNTEAFF.

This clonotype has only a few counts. CDR3: CASSQLFNWGYTF. The CDR3, as DNA: TGTGCCAGCAGCCAACTTTTTAACTGGGGCTACACCTTC. The chain uses TRBV16 and TRBJ1-2; no reliable D call. Per the germline V gene, CDR1 is KGHSY and CDR2 is FQNENV. This CDR3 is built from 13 residues. Trimming shortened V by 2 bases and J by 8 bases, and 12 bases separated the two germline ends.

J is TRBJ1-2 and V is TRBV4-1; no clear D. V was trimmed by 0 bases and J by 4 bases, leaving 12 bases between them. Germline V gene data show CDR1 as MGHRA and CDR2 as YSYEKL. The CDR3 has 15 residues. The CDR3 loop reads CASSQDERVSYGYTF. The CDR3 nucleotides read TGCGCCAGCAGCCAAGATGAACGGGTATCCTATGGCTACACCTTC.

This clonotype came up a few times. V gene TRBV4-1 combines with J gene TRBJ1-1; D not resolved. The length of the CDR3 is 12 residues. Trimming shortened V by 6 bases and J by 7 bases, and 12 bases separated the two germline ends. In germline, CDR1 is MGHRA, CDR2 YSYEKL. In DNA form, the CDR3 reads TGCGCCAGCAGACCAATACTAGGTGAAGCTTTCTTT. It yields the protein CASRPILGEAFF.

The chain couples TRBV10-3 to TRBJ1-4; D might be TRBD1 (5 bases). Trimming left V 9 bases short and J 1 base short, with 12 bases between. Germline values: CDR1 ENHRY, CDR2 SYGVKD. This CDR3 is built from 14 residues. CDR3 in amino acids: CAISPGGTNEKLFF. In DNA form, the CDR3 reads TGTGCCATATCCCCTGGGGGAACTAATGAAAAACTGTTTTTT.

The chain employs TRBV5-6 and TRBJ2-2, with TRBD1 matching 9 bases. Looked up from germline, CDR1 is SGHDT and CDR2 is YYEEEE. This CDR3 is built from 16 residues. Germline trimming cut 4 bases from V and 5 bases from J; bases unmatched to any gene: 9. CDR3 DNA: TGTGCCAGCAGCCCCGCTGACAGGGGGAAAACCGGGGAGCTGTTTTTT. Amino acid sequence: CASSPADRGKTGELFF.

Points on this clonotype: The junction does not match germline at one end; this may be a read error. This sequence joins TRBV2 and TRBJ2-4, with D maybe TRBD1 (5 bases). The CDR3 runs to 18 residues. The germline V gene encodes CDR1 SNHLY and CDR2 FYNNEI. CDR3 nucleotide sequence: TGTGCCTGCAGTTTCTCGGCAGGGTTTCGGTCATCTGCAAACATTCAGTACTTC. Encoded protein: CACSFSAGFRSSANIQYF.

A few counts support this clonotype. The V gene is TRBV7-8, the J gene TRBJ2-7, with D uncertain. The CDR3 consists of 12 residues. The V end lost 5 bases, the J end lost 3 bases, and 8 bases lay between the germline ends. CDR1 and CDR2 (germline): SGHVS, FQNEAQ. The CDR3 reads CASSPVDYEQYF. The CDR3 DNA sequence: TGTGCCAGCAGCCCGGTAGACTACGAGCAGTACTTC. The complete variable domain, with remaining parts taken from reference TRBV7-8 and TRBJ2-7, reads GAGVSQSPRYKVAKRGQDVALRCDPISGHVSLFWYQQALGQGPEFLTYFQNEAQLDKSGLPSDRFFAERPEGSVSTLKIQRTQQEDSAVYLCASSPVDYEQYFGPGTRLTVT.

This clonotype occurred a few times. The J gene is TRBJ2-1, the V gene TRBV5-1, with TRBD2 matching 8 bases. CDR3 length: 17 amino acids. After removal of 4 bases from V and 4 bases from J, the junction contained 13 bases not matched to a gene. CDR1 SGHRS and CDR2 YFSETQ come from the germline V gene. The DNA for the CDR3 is TGCGCCAGCAGCCCCCTGGGTAGCGGGGTGAATTACAATGAGCAGTTCTTC. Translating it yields CASSPLGSGVNYNEQFF.

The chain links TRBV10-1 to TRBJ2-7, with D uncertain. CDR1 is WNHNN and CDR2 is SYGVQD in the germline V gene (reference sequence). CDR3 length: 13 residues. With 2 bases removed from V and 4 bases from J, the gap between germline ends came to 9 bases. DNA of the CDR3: TGCGCCAGCAGTGAGGGTGCCGGGTACGAGCAGTACGTC. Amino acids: CASSEGAGYEQYV.

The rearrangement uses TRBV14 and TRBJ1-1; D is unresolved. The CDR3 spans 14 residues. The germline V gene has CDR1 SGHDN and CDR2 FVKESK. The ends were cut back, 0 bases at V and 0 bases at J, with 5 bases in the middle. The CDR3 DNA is TGTGCCAGCAGCCAAGATAACGTGAACACTGAAGCTTTCTTT. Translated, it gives CASSQDNVNTEAFF.

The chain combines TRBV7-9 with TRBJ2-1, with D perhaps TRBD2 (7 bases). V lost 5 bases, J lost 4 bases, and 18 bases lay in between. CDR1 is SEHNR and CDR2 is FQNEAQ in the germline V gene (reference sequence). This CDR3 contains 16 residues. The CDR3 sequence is CASSRGWGGPYNEQFF. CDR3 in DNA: TGTGCCAGCAGCCGTGGGTGGGGGGGCCCTTACAATGAGCAGTTCTTC. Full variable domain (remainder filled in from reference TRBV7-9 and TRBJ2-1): DTGVSQNPRHKITKRGQNVTFRCDPISEHNRLYWYRQTLGQGPEFLTYFQNEAQLEKSRLLSDRFSAERPKGSFSTLEIQRTEQGDSAMYLCASSRGWGGPYNEQFFGPGTRLTVL.

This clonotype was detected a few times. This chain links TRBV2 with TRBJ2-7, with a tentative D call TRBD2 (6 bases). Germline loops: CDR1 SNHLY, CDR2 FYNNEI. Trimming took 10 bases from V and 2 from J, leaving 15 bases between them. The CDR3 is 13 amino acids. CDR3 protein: CATSPGGTYEQYF. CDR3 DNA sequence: TGTGCCACCTCTCCCGGGGGTACCTACGAGCAGTACTTC.

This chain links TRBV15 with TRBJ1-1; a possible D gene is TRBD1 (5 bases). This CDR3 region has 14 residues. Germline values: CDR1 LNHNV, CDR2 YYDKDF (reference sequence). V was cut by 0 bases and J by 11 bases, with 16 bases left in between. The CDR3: CATSRDGQGVGAFF. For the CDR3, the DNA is TGTGCCACCAGCAGAGATGGCCAGGGAGTCGGTGCTTTCTTT.

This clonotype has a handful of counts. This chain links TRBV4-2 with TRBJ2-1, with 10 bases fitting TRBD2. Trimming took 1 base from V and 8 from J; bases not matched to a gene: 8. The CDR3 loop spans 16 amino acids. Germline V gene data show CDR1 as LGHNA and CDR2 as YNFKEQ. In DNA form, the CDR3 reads TGTGCCAGCAGCCAAGGGACCGGGACTAGCGAGTATGAGCAGTTCTTC. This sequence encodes CASSQGTGTSEYEQFF.

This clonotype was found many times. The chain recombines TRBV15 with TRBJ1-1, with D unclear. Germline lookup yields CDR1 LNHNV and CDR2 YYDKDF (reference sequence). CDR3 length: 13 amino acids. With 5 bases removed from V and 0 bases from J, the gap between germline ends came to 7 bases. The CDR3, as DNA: TGTGCCACCAGCCCCTCTCTGAACACTGAAGCTTTCTTT. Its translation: CATSPSLNTEAFF.

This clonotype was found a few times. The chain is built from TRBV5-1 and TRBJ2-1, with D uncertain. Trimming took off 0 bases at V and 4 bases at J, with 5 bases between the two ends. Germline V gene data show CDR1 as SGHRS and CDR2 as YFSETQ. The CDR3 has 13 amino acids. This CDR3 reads CASSLVEYNEQFF. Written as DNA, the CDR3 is TGCGCCAGCAGCTTGGTAGAGTACAATGAGCAGTTCTTC.

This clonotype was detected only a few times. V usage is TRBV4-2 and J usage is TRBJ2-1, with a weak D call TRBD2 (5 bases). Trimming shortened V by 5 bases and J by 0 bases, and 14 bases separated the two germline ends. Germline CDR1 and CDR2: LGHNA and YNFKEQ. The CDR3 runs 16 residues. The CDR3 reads CASSADSAISYNEQFF. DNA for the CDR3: TGTGCCAGCAGCGCCGATAGCGCAATCTCCTACAATGAGCAGTTCTTC.

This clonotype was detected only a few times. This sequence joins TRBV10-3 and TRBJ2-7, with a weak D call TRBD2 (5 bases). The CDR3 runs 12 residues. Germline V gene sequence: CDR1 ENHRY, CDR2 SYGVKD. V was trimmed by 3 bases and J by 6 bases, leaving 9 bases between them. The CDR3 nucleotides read TGTGCCATCAGTGACGGGGTTCCCGAGCAGTACTTC. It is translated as CAISDGVPEQYF.

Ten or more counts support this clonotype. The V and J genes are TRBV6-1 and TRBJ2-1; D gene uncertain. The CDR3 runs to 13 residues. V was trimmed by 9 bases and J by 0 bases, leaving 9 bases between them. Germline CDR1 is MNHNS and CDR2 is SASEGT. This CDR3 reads CASARSSYNEQFF. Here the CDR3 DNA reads TGTGCCAGTGCCCGAAGCTCCTACAATGAGCAGTTCTTC.

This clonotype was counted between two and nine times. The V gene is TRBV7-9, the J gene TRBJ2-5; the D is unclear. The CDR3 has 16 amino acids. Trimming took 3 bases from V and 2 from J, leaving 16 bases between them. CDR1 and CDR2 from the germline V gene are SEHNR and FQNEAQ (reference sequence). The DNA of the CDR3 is TGTGCCAGCAGCTTTCTCGGACGGACCCCGCAAGAGACCCAGTACTTC. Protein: CASSFLGRTPQETQYF. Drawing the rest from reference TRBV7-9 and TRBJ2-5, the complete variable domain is DTGVSQNPRHKITKRGQNVTFRCDPISEHNRLYWYRQTLGQGPEFLTYFQNEAQLEKSRLLSDRFSAERPKGSFSTLEIQRTEQGDSAMYLCASSFLGRTPQETQYFGPGTRLLVL.

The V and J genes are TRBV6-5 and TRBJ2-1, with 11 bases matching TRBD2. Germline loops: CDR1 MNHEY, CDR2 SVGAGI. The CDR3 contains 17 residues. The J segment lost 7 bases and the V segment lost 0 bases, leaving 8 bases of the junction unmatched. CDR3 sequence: CASSYSKLAGGGNEQFF. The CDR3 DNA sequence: TGTGCCAGCAGTTACTCGAAGTTAGCGGGAGGGGGGAATGAGCAGTTCTTC.

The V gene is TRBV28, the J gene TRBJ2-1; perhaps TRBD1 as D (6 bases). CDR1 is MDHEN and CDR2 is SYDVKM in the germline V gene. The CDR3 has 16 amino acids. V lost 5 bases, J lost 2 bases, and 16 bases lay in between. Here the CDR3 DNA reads TGTGCCAGCAGTCCACCGGGACACGGGACCTACAATGAGCAGTTCTTC. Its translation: CASSPPGHGTYNEQFF.

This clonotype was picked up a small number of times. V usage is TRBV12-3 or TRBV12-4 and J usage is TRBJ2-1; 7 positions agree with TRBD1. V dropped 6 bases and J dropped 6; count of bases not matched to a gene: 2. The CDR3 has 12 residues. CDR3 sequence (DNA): TGTGCCAGCAGGCGGACAGGCAATGAGCAGTTCTTC. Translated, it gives CASRRTGNEQFF.

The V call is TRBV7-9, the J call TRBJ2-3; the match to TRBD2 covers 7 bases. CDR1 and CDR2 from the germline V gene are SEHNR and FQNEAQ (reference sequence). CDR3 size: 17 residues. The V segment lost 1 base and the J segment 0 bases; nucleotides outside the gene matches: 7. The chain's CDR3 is CASSLEGTILSTDTQYF. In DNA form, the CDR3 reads TGTGCCAGCAGCTTAGAGGGGACTATCCTTAGCACAGATACGCAGTATTTT.

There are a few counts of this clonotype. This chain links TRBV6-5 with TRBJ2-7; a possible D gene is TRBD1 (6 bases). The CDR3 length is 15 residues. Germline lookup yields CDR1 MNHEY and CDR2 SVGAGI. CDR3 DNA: TGTGCCAGCAGCTACTCTGACAGGCCGGTCTACGAGCAGTACGTC. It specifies CASSYSDRPVYEQYV.

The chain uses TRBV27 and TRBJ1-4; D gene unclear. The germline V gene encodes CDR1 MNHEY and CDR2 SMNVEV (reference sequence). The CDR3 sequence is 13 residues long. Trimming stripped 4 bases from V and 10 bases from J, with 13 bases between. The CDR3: CASSSEGIGKLFF. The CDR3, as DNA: TGTGCCAGCAGTTCCGAGGGAATTGGAAAACTGTTTTTT.

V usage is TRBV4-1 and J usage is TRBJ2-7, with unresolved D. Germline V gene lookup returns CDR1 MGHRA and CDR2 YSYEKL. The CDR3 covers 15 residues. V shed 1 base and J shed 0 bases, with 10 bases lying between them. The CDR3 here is CASSQAPSSSYEQYV. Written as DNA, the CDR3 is TGCGCCAGCAGCCAAGCTCCGTCGAGCTCCTACGAGCAGTACGTC.